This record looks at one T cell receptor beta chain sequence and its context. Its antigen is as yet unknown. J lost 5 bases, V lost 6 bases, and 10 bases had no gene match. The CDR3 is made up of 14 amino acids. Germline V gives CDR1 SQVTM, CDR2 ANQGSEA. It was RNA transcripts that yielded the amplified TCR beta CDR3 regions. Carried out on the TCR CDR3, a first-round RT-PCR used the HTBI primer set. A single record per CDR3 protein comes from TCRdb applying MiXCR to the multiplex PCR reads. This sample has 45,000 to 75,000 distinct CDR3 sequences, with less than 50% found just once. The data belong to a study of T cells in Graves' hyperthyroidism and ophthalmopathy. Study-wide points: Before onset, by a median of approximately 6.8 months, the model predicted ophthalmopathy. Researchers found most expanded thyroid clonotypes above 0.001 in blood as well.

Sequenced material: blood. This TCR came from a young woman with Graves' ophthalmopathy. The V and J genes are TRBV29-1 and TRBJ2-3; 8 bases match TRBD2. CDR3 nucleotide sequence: TGCAGCGTGGGGGGGGGACTAGTTGTAGATACGCAGTATTTT. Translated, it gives CSVGGGLVVDTQYF.